The 3 T cell receptor beta chains below all came from one sample that was sequenced in a study of shared clonotypes between healthy human individuals. CD8 cells regarded as naive lacked CD45RO, were positively chosen for CCR7, and omitted terminally differentiated effector memory CD45RA+ cells. TCRdb keeps only in-frame clones here, not all; method: immunoSEQ multiplex PCR. The sample contains about 2.2 million clones, just over 90% of which appear only once. The material sequenced was naive CD8+ T cells from PBMCs. Receptors were obtained from a man aged 18 to 35 in good health. Some clones in this sample may be carry-over from other donors' samples.

This sequence joins TRBV7-6 and TRBJ1-1; D might be TRBD1 (5 bases). V lost 5 bases to trimming and J lost 3 bases, with 16 bases between them. The germline gives CDR1 SGHVS, CDR2 FNYEAQ. This CDR3 has 15 amino acids. CDR3 DNA: TGTGCCAGCAGCCCAGAGGGGCGGGGGGACACTGAAGCTTTCTTT. Protein: CASSPEGRGDTEAFF.

On this clone itself: A much bigger clone sits one base away, suggesting this may be a read error. CDR3 region: CASRVGGNTEAFF. The CDR3 bases are TGTGCCAGCAGGGTTGGGGGGAACACTGAAGCTTTCTTT. V usage is TRBV6-5 and J usage is TRBJ1-1; TRBD1 is a possible D gene (5 bases). This CDR3 has 13 residues. CDR1 is MNHEY and CDR2 is SVGAGI in the germline V gene. The V end was cut by 6 bases, the J end by 1 base, with 9 bases between.

The chain combines TRBV6-6 with TRBJ2-1, with 8 nucleotides matching TRBD1. CDR3 length equals 14 residues. The V and J ends lost 0 bases and 10 bases, in that order; junction bases with no gene match: 5. CDR1 and CDR2 from the germline V gene are MNHNY and SVGAGI (reference sequence). This CDR3 reads CASSYSAGGPEQFF. Written as DNA, the CDR3 is TGTGCCAGCAGTTACTCGGCAGGGGGCCCCGAGCAGTTCTTC.